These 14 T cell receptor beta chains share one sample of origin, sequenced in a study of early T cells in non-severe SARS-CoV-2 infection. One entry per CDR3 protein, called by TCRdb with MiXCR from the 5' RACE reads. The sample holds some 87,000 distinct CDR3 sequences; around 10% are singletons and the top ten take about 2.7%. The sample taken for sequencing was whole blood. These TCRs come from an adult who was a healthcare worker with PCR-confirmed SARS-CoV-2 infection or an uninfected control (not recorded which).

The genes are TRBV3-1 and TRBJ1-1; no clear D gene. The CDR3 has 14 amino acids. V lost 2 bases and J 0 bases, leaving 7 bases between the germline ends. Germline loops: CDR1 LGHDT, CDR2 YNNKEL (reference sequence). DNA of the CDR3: TGTGCCAGCAGCCAACTGGGCGTGAACACTGAAGCTTTCTTT. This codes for CASSQLGVNTEAFF.

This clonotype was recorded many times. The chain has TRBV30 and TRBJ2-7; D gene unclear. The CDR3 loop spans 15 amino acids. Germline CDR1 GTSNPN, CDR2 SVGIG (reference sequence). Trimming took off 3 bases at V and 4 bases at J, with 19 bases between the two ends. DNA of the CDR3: TGTGCCTGGAGCCCTCCGGCCAGATCTTATTACGAGCAGTACTTC. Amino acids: CAWSPPARSYYEQYF.

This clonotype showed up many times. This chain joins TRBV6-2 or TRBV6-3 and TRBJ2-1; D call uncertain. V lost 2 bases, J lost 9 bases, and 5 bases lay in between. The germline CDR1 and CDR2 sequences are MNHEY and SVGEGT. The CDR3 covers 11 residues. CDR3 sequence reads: CASSYGREQFF. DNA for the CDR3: TGTGCCAGCAGTTACGGGCGTGAGCAGTTCTTC.

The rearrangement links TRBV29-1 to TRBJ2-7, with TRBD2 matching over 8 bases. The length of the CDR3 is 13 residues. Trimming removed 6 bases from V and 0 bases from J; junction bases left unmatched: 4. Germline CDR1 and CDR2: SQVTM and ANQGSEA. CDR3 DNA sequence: TGCAGCGTGAGGGGGACTAGCTCCTACGAGCAGTACTTC. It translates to CSVRGTSSYEQYF.

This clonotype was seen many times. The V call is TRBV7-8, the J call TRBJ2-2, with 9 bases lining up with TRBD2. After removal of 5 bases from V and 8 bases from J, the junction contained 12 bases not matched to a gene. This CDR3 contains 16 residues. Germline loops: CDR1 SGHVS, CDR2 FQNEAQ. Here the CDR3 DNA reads TGTGCCAGCAGCCTGACTAGCGGAGTTGGAAAGGGGGAGCTGTTTTTT. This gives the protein CASSLTSGVGKGELFF.

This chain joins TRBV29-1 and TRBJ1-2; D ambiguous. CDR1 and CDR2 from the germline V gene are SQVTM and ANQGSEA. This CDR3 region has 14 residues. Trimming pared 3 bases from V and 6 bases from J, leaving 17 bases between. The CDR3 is CSVEASLLWNGYTF. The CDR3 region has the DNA TGCAGCGTTGAGGCCAGCTTGCTATGGAATGGCTACACCTTC.

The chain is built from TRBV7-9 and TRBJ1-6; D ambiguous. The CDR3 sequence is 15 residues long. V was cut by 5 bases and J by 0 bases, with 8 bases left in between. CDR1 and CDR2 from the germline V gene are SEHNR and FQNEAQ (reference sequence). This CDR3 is CASSPLSSYNSPLHF. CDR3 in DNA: TGTGCCAGCAGCCCGCTGAGCTCCTATAATTCACCCCTCCACTTT.

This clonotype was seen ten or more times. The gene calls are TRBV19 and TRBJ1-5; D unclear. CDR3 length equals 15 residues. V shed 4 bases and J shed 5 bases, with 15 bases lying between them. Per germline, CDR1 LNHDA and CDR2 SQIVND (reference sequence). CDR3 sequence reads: CASSTSDTGYQPQHF. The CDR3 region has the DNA TGTGCCAGTAGTACCTCTGACACTGGATATCAGCCCCAGCATTTT.

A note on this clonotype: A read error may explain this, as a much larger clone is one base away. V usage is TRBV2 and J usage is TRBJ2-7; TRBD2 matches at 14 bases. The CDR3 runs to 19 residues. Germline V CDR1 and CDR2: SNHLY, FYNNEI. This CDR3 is CASSGAGTSGRGGEYEKYF. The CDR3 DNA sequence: TGTGCCAGCAGTGGAGCCGGGACTAGCGGGAGAGGAGGGGAGTACGAGAAGTACTTC.

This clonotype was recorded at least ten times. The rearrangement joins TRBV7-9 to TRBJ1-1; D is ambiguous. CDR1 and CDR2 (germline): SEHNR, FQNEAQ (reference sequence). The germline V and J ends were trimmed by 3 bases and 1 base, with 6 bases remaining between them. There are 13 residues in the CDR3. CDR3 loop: CASSFSQNTEAFF. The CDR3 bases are TGTGCCAGCAGCTTTTCCCAGAACACTGAAGCTTTCTTT.

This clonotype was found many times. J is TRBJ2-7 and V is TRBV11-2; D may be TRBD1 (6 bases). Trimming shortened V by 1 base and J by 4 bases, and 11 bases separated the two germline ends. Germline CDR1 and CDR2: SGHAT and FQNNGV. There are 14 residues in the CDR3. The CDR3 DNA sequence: TGTGCCAGCAGCTTAGTGGACAGCACATACGAGCAGTACTTC. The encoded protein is CASSLVDSTYEQYF.

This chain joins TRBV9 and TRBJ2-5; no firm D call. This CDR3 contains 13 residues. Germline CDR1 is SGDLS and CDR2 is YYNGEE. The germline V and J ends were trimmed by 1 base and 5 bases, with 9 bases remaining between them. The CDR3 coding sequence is TGTGCCAGCAGCGTAAATCCTGGGGAGACCCAGTACTTC. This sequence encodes CASSVNPGETQYF.

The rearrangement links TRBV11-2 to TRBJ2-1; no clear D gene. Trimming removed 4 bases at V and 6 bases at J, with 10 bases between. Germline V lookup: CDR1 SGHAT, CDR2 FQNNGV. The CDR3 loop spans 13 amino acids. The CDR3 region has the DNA TGTGCCAGCAGCTCCGAAATGATCAATGAGCAGTTCTTC. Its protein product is CASSSEMINEQFF.

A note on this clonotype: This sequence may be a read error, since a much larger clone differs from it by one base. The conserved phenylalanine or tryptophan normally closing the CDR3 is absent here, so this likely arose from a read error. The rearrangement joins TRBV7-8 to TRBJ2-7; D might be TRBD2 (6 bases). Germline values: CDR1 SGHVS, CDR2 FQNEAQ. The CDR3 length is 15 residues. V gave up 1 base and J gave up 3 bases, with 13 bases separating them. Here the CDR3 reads CASSLVAGKNYEQYL. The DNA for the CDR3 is TGTGCCAGCAGCTTAGTGGCGGGGAAAAACTACGAGCAGTACCTC.